This passage covers 28 T cell receptor beta chains from one sample sequenced in a study of cytomegalovirus exposure and HLA in healthy donors. Primers included in the PCR were 60 Vbeta and 13 Jbeta primers. The method was immunoSEQ multiplex PCR; TCRdb's version includes in-frame clones alone and lacks a portion of them. This table has 180,000 or so clones, about 10% appearing once. Material for sequencing was PBMCs. The origin of the receptors is a woman in her twenties or thirties in good health and CMV-seropositive.

This clone has just a few counts. The genes are TRBV18 and TRBJ2-3; TRBD2 might be the D (6 bases). Trimming shortened V by 4 bases and J by 7 bases, and 15 bases separated the two germline ends. Germline V gives CDR1 KGHSH, CDR2 LQKENI. The CDR3 extends over 14 amino acids. The DNA for the CDR3 is TGTGCCAGCTCACGCGGGGCTTCGACGTATACGCAGTATTTT. Its translation is CASSRGASTYTQYF. The variable domain in full, completed from reference TRBV18 and TRBJ2-3, reads NAGVMQNPRHLVRRRGQEARLRCSPMKGHSHVYWYRQLPEEGLKFMVYLQKENIIDESGMPKERFSAEFPKEGPSILRIQQVVRGDSAAYFCASSRGASTYTQYFGPGTRLTVL.

The chain carries TRBV9 and TRBJ2-1, with TRBD2 matching over 9 bases. The CDR3 is made up of 16 amino acids. The germline gives CDR1 SGDLS, CDR2 YYNGEE. V was clipped by 2 bases and J by 3 bases; unmatched bases: 6. Here the CDR3 DNA reads TGTGCCAGCAGCGTTACCAGCGGGAGGAACTACAATGAGCAGTTCTTC. Its translation: CASSVTSGRNYNEQFF. The whole variable domain, filled in from reference TRBV9 and TRBJ2-1, reads DSGVTQTPKHLITATGQRVTLRCSPRSGDLSVYWYQQSLDQGLQFLIQYYNGEERAKGNILERFSAQQFPDLHSELNLSSLELGDSALYFCASSVTSGRNYNEQFFGPGTRLTVL.

The chain links TRBV29-1 to TRBJ2-5; the match to TRBD1 covers 9 bases. V trimming: 0 bases; J trimming: 4 bases; junction bases outside the gene matches: 3. The germline V gene encodes CDR1 SQVTM and CDR2 ANQGSEA. This CDR3 has 14 residues. The CDR3 region has the DNA TGCAGCGTTGAAGACCTACAGGGGGCAGAGACCCAGTACTTC. This codes for CSVEDLQGAETQYF.

The gene calls are TRBV5-1 and TRBJ2-7; D perhaps matches TRBD2 (6 bases). Deletions cut 3 bases from V and 2 bases from J, with 15 bases between. CDR3 length: 15 residues. Per germline, CDR1 SGHRS and CDR2 YFSETQ. The chain's CDR3 is CASSSGTPLPYEQYF. The CDR3 nucleotides are TGCGCCAGCAGCTCCGGGACTCCTCTCCCCTACGAGCAGTACTTC.

The chain uses TRBV11-2 and TRBJ2-1; 8 bases map to TRBD1. Trimming at V came to 5 bases and at J to 0 bases, leaving 3 bases not matched to a gene. This CDR3 contains 15 residues. Per germline, CDR1 SGHAT and CDR2 FQNNGV. CDR3 sequence reads: CASSLDRGSYNEQFF. The DNA for the CDR3 is TGTGCCAGCAGCCTCGACAGGGGCTCCTACAATGAGCAGTTCTTC.

The rearrangement uses TRBV4-1 and TRBJ1-5; TRBD1 matches at 7 bases. V trimming: 0 bases; J trimming: 4 bases; junction bases outside the gene matches: 9. The CDR3 is 17 amino acids. Germline V gene sequence: CDR1 MGHRA, CDR2 YSYEKL. CDR3 coding DNA: TGCGCCAGCAGCCAAGAGGCCCCGGGACAGACTAATCAGCCCCAGCATTTT. Translated, it gives CASSQEAPGQTNQPQHF.

This clone was detected only a few times. This chain joins TRBV6-4 and TRBJ2-1; 8 bases line up with TRBD2. The length of the CDR3 is 15 residues. From germline, CDR1 is MRHNA and CDR2 SNTAGT. Trimming cost V 0 bases and J 4 bases; bases outside gene matches: 2. CDR3 sequence reads: CASSDSAGGYNEQFF. The CDR3 DNA is TGTGCCAGCAGTGACTCGGCGGGAGGTTACAATGAGCAGTTCTTC.

This clone was detected a few times. This chain joins TRBV4-1 and TRBJ1-2; no definite D call. Germline V gene lookup returns CDR1 MGHRA and CDR2 YSYEKL. The CDR3 is made up of 15 amino acids. With 1 base removed from V and 2 bases from J, the gap between germline ends came to 11 bases. The CDR3 loop reads CASSQGGRENYGYTF. DNA of the CDR3: TGCGCCAGCAGCCAAGGAGGCCGGGAAAACTATGGCTACACCTTC.

This clone was observed a handful of times. The V gene is TRBV4-1, the J gene TRBJ2-5, with 7 bases that match TRBD1. Per the germline V gene, CDR1 is MGHRA and CDR2 is YSYEKL. CDR3 length: 15 residues. V dropped 7 bases and J dropped 4; count of bases not matched to a gene: 12. CDR3 in DNA: TGCGCCAGCAAAAAAACAGGGGCTCAGGCAGAGACCCAGTACTTC. This sequence encodes CASKKTGAQAETQYF.

As regards this clone: Other DNA variants within this sample encode the same CDR3. The chain recombines TRBV6-5 with TRBJ1-2; TRBD1 might be the D (5 bases). Trimming cost V 4 bases and J 7 bases, with 16 bases left between them. Germline CDR1 and CDR2: MNHEY and SVGAGI. The CDR3 extends over 14 amino acids. The CDR3 loop reads CASSSSGGYFGYTF. CDR3 nucleotide sequence: TGTGCCAGCAGTTCGTCGGGGGGTTACTTTGGCTACACCTTC.

The table lists this clone with a few counts. The chain employs TRBV4-1 and TRBJ1-6, with D maybe TRBD1 (5 bases). V lost 0 bases, J lost 1 base, and 7 bases lay in between. CDR1 and CDR2 (germline): MGHRA, YSYEKL. There are 16 residues in the CDR3. The CDR3 protein is CASSQEGGSYNSPLHF. The CDR3 DNA sequence: TGCGCCAGCAGCCAAGAGGGGGGATCCTATAATTCACCCCTCCACTTT.

Only a few counts were recorded for this clone. The chain employs TRBV29-1 and TRBJ1-2; possibly TRBD1 for D (5 bases). There are 11 residues in the CDR3. The V gene lost 3 bases and the J gene lost 3 bases, with 5 bases spanning the gap. Germline V CDR1 and CDR2: SQVTM, ANQGSEA. CDR3 loop: CSVDRDYGYTF. CDR3 DNA sequence: TGCAGCGTTGACAGGGACTATGGCTACACCTTC.

V gene TRBV5-1 combines with J gene TRBJ2-1, with a weak D call TRBD1 (6 bases). Looked up from germline, CDR1 is SGHRS and CDR2 is YFSETQ. The CDR3 length is 15 residues. Trimming took off 3 bases at V and 6 bases at J, with 16 bases between the two ends. CDR3 loop: CASSSTGYSANEQFF. For the CDR3, the DNA is TGCGCCAGCAGCTCTACAGGGTATTCGGCCAATGAGCAGTTCTTC.

This chain uses TRBV18 with TRBJ1-5; 8 bases fit TRBD1. The CDR3 covers 17 residues. V trimming: 3 bases; J trimming: 3 bases; junction bases outside the gene matches: 10. In germline, CDR1 is KGHSH, CDR2 LQKENI. The CDR3 coding sequence is TGTGCCAGCTCACCGATGGTGCGGACAGGGAACAATCAGCCCCAGCATTTT. Translated: CASSPMVRTGNNQPQHF.

In its sample, this clone was seen a few times. The V call is TRBV30, the J call TRBJ2-7; no firm D call. V gave up 0 bases and J gave up 3 bases, with 3 bases separating them. Germline V gene data show CDR1 as GTSNPN and CDR2 as SVGIG (reference sequence). This CDR3 comprises 11 residues. The CDR3 here is CAWSVSYEQYF. CDR3 DNA: TGTGCCTGGAGTGTGAGCTACGAGCAGTACTTC.

The V gene is TRBV2, the J gene TRBJ1-2; D perhaps matches TRBD1 (6 bases). V lost 6 bases to trimming and J lost 8 bases, with 16 bases between them. This CDR3 contains 13 residues. Per germline, CDR1 SNHLY and CDR2 FYNNEI. CDR3 region: CASSDHRVEGYTF. Written as DNA, the CDR3 is TGTGCCAGCAGCGACCACAGGGTCGAAGGCTACACCTTC.

The V gene is TRBV6-4, the J gene TRBJ2-3; 12 nucleotides agree with TRBD2. This CDR3 is 15 amino acids long. The J segment lost 5 bases and the V segment lost 5 bases, leaving 5 bases of the junction unmatched. CDR1 MRHNA and CDR2 SNTAGT come from the germline V gene. CDR3 residues: CASSKTSGSLDTQYF. The CDR3 DNA sequence: TGTGCCAGCAGTAAGACTAGCGGGAGTCTAGATACGCAGTATTTT.

The V call is TRBV4-2, the J call TRBJ2-5; D uncertain. In germline, CDR1 is LGHNA, CDR2 YNFKEQ. The CDR3 totals 14 residues. V was shortened by 1 base and J by 5 bases, with 11 bases between the two germline ends. The CDR3 loop reads CASSQAESEETQYF. Written as DNA, the CDR3 is TGTGCCAGCAGCCAAGCCGAAAGTGAGGAGACCCAGTACTTC.

This clone was counted between two and nine times. CDR3 in DNA: TGTGCCAGCAGCTTGAACGGACAGGGAGGAAACACCATATATTTT. This gives the protein CASSLNGQGGNTIYF. The V gene is TRBV5-4, the J gene TRBJ1-3; 8 bases agree with TRBD1. The CDR3 length is 15 residues. Trimming took 1 base from V and 4 from J; bases not matched to a gene: 4. The germline gives CDR1 SGHNT, CDR2 YYREEE (reference sequence).

This clone was counted between two and nine times. The chain recombines TRBV7-9 with TRBJ1-4; D is undetermined. Trimming took off 4 bases at V and 0 bases at J, with 12 bases between the two ends. CDR1 is SEHNR, CDR2 FQNEAQ, per germline (reference sequence). The CDR3 runs 16 residues. The CDR3 region has the DNA TGTGCCAGCAGCTCTACACTAATTGCAACTAATGAAAAACTGTTTTTT. It is translated as CASSSTLIATNEKLFF.

For the CDR3, the DNA is TGTGCCAGCAGCTTCTCGAGGGGGTTCAACAATGAGCAGTTCTTC. Translation gives CASSFSRGFNNEQFF. The chain uses TRBV7-9 and TRBJ2-1, with D tentatively TRBD1 (6 bases). Trimming shortened V by 3 bases and J by 5 bases, and 14 bases separated the two germline ends. Per the germline V gene, CDR1 is SEHNR and CDR2 is FQNEAQ (reference sequence). The CDR3 has 15 amino acids.

In this sample, this clone turned up a few times. This chain uses TRBV11-2 with TRBJ2-1; TRBD2 agrees at 8 bases. Germline V gene data show CDR1 as SGHAT and CDR2 as FQNNGV. The CDR3 consists of 15 residues. V trimming: 3 bases; J trimming: 2 bases; junction bases outside the gene matches: 3. CDR3 DNA: TGTGCCAGCAGCTTGGGACTAGGACCCTACAATGAGCAGTTCTTC. Protein: CASSLGLGPYNEQFF.

The V and J genes are TRBV7-2 and TRBJ2-3, with D perhaps matching TRBD2 (5 bases). The CDR3 length is 11 residues. The germline CDR1 and CDR2 sequences are SGHTA and FQGNSA. V was trimmed by 3 bases and J by 9 bases, leaving 7 bases between them. The CDR3 DNA is TGTGCCAGCAGCTTGAGGAGGACGCAGTATTTT. This encodes CASSLRRTQYF. Based on the CDR3 plus reference TRBV7-2 and TRBJ2-3, the full variable domain is GAGVSQSPSNKVTEKGKDVELRCDPISGHTALYWYRQSLGQGLEFLIYFQGNSAPDKSGLPSDRFSAERTGGSVSTLTIQRTQQEDSAVYLCASSLRRTQYFGPGTRLTVL.

The genes are TRBV10-3 and TRBJ1-2; no firm D call. CDR1 ENHRY and CDR2 SYGVKD come from the germline V gene. CDR3 length: 14 amino acids. Trimming took off 7 bases at V and 2 bases at J, with 14 bases between the two ends. Here the CDR3 DNA reads TGTGCCATCACCCCGACACCTGAGAACTATGGCTACACCTTC. Protein sequence: CAITPTPENYGYTF.

The J gene is TRBJ1-2, the V gene TRBV5-1, with 7 bases identical to TRBD1. The CDR3 extends over 14 amino acids. Germline loops: CDR1 SGHRS, CDR2 YFSETQ. The ends lost 0 bases at V and 6 bases at J; junction bases unmatched: 5. In DNA form, the CDR3 reads TGCGCCAGCAGCTTGGACCCGACAGGGAATGGCTACACCTTC. As protein: CASSLDPTGNGYTF.

In its sample, this clone was seen a few times. The chain has TRBV7-8 and TRBJ1-5; weak D call: TRBD1 (5 bases). The CDR3 length is 15 residues. V lost 5 bases to trimming and J lost 0 bases, with 11 bases between them. Germline-derived CDR1 and CDR2 are SGHVS and FQNEAQ. The CDR3 nucleotides read TGTGCCAGCAGCCAATGGACAAATAGCAATCAGCCCCAGCATTTT. It specifies CASSQWTNSNQPQHF.

This chain connects TRBV20-1 to TRBJ2-3; 8 bases align to TRBD2. Germline V gives CDR1 DFQATT, CDR2 SNEGSKA (reference sequence). The CDR3 has 11 residues. CDR3 bases: TGCAGAGCGGGAGATCCAGATACGCAGTATTTT. Protein: CRAGDPDTQYF.

This clone was observed a few times. A read error may produce the germline difference seen at one junction end. V usage is TRBV7-9 and J usage is TRBJ2-1; 8 nucleotides agree with TRBD2. The CDR3 loop spans 12 amino acids. Germline V lookup: CDR1 SEHNR, CDR2 FQNEAQ (reference sequence). The CDR3 DNA is TGTGGCAGCGGGAGAGGTTTCGATGAGCAGTTCTTC. This codes for CGSGRGFDEQFF.